The next 8 T cell receptor beta chains were all read from a single sample in a study of shared clonotypes between healthy human individuals. Here immunoSEQ multiplex PCR was the method, and the copy in TCRdb shows in-frame clones only, minus some. The sample carries about 1 million clones, about 77% recorded once. The source material was memory CD4+ T cells sorted from blood. Subset given: CD45RA-negative fraction. Receptor source: a man aged 18 to 35 in good health.

The chain joins TRBV5-1 to TRBJ1-1; 10 bases are a match to TRBD1. CDR3 length: 14 amino acids. V shed 4 bases and J 1 base; nucleotides not matched to a gene: 1. Germline CDR1 is SGHRS and CDR2 is YFSETQ. The CDR3 sequence: CASSRQGANTEAFF. CDR3 in DNA: TGCGCCAGCAGCCGACAGGGGGCGAACACTGAAGCTTTCTTT.

The chain employs TRBV7-2 and TRBJ2-5; D is unclear. V lost 5 bases and J lost 1, with 11 bases in between. The CDR3 spans 14 residues. Germline assignment: CDR1 SGHTA and CDR2 FQGNSA. The CDR3 region is CASSARRTQETQYF. The CDR3 nucleotides read TGTGCCAGCAGCGCCAGACGGACCCAAGAGACCCAGTACTTC.

The V and J genes are TRBV27 and TRBJ2-7; D is perhaps TRBD1 (6 bases). V lost 8 bases to trimming and J lost 0 bases, with 26 bases between them. CDR1 MNHEY and CDR2 SMNVEV come from the germline V gene (reference sequence). There are 18 residues in the CDR3. The CDR3 protein is CASDTHPAANRDSYEQYF. For the CDR3, the DNA is TGTGCCAGCGATACACACCCCGCGGCAAACAGGGACTCCTACGAGCAGTACTTC.

V is TRBV29-1 and J is TRBJ2-3; 9 bases agree with TRBD2. The CDR3 length is 16 residues. Germline values: CDR1 SQVTM, CDR2 ANQGSEA. With V trimmed by 1 base and J by 0 bases, 5 bases remained unmatched. The DNA for the CDR3 is TGCAGCGTTGAAGGGTTAGCGGGAGCGAGCACAGATACGCAGTATTTT. Protein: CSVEGLAGASTDTQYF.

In DNA form, the CDR3 reads TGTGCCAGCGGGCAGATCCAAGAGACCCAGTACTTC. Translated, it gives CASGQIQETQYF. This chain joins TRBV6-5 and TRBJ2-5; D remains ambiguous. The germline V and J ends were trimmed by 8 bases and 1 base, with 8 bases remaining between them. The germline V gene encodes CDR1 MNHEY and CDR2 SVGAGI. This CDR3 is 12 amino acids long.

The chain combines TRBV7-8 with TRBJ2-7; 10 nucleotides align to TRBD2. V trimming: 5 bases; J trimming: 3 bases; junction bases outside the gene matches: 4. Germline CDR1 is SGHVS and CDR2 is FQNEAQ. CDR3 length: 14 residues. This CDR3 is CASSGLAAIYEQYF. CDR3 nucleotides: TGTGCCAGCAGCGGACTAGCGGCGATCTACGAGCAGTACTTC. The variable domain in full, completed from reference TRBV7-8 and TRBJ2-7, reads GAGVSQSPRYKVAKRGQDVALRCDPISGHVSLFWYQQALGQGPEFLTYFQNEAQLDKSGLPSDRFFAERPEGSVSTLKIQRTQQEDSAVYLCASSGLAAIYEQYFGPGTRLTVT.

The chain uses TRBV6-5 and TRBJ2-7, with a weak D call TRBD2 (6 bases). Trimming pared 2 bases from V and 0 bases from J, leaving 8 bases between. CDR1 and CDR2 from the germline V gene are MNHEY and SVGAGI. This CDR3 spans 14 amino acids. The CDR3 DNA reads as TGTGCCAGCAGTTACGGGGGGTTCTCCTACGAGCAGTACTTC. Protein product: CASSYGGFSYEQYF.

In the case of this clone: The sample holds other DNA sequences that translate to the same CDR3. In nucleotides, the CDR3 is TGCGCCAGCAGCTTCGGCGGCCAAGAGACCCAGTACTTC. Its translation: CASSFGGQETQYF. The genes are TRBV5-1 and TRBJ2-5; no definite D call. This CDR3 has 13 amino acids. Germline CDR1 SGHRS, CDR2 YFSETQ. V was pared by 2 bases and J by 1 base, with 6 bases between.